Presented here are 2 T cell receptor beta chains from one specimen sequenced in a study of blood T cell repertoires in COVID-19. Data came from immunoSEQ multiplex PCR; TCRdb stores just in-frame clones and leaves some out. The profile shows 330,000 or so clones, 80% to 90% of them singletons. Source material: PBMCs or T cells enriched from blood (not recorded which). The receptors originated from a man younger than 45 who had recovered from COVID-19.

This rearrangement joins TRBV7-9 to TRBJ1-1; D is unclear. Germline V lookup: CDR1 SEHNR, CDR2 FQNEAQ (reference sequence). This CDR3 is 10 amino acids long. V was trimmed by 8 bases and J by 5 bases, leaving 6 bases between them. CDR3 coding DNA: TGTGCCAGCCAGAGGACTGAAGCTTTCTTT. Amino acid sequence: CASQRTEAFF.

The chain links TRBV28 to TRBJ1-2; D is ambiguous. Germline V gives CDR1 MDHEN, CDR2 SYDVKM. The germline V and J ends were trimmed by 7 bases and 1 base, with 7 bases remaining between them. This CDR3 comprises 12 residues. The CDR3 DNA reads as TGTGCCAGCAATGAGGGTAACTATGGCTACACCTTC. Translating gives CASNEGNYGYTF.